This T cell receptor (beta chain) appears in the sequencing data of a study of long-term antiretroviral therapy in people with HIV. The run of the v3.0 immunoSEQ assay was at survey level. Generated by immunoSEQ multiplex PCR, the TCRdb table keeps only in-frame clones and is missing some. This repertoire shows roughly 13,000 clones, around 77% found once; its top ten account for around 15%. Findings of the study overall: Controls showed broader CDR3 length ranges than did the HIV repertoires. Within the repertoire, clones expanded before ART were dominant at all time points. Once patients were on ART, diversity went higher but still fell short of transplant donor controls.

Every specimen held between 1-10 million cryopreserved PBMC. These were thawed and washed before DNA extraction. Comment on this clone: Antigen unknown.

Trimming removed 2 bases at V and 8 bases at J, with 15 bases between. The CDR3 contains 14 residues. The source material was unsorted PBMCs, sampled 1.3 years after starting antiretroviral therapy. This chain links TRBV5-3 with TRBJ2-3; D uncertain. TRBV5-3 is recorded as an ORF, its role being uncertain. The receptor comes from a woman aged 18-29 years with HIV. The CDR3 spells CARSFGLALVTQYF. The CDR3 coding sequence is TGTGCCAGAAGCTTCGGATTGGCGCTAGTTACGCAGTATTTT.